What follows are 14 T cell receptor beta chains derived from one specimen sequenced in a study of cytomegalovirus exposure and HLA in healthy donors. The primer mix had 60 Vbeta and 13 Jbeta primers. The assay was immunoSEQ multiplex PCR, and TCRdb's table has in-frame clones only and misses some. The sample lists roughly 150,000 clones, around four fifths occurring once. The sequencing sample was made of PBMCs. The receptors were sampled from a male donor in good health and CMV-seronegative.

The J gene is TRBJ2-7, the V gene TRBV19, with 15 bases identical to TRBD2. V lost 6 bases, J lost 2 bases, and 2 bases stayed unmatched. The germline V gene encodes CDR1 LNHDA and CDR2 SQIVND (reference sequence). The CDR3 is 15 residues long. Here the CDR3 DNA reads TGTGCCAGTAGGGGACTAGCGGGAGGAACCTACGAGCAGTACTTC. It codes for CASRGLAGGTYEQYF.

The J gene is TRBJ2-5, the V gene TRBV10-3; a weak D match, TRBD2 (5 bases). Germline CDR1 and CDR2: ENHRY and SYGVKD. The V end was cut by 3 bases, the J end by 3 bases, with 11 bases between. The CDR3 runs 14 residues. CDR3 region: CAISDPDGKETQYF. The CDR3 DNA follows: TGTGCCATCAGTGATCCAGACGGGAAAGAGACCCAGTACTTC.

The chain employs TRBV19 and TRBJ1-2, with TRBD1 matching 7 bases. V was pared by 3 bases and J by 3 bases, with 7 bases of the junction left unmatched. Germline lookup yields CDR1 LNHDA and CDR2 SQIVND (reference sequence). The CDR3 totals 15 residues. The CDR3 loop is CASSIGTGEDYGYTF. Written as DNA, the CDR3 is TGTGCCAGTAGTATCGGTACAGGGGAGGACTATGGCTACACCTTC.

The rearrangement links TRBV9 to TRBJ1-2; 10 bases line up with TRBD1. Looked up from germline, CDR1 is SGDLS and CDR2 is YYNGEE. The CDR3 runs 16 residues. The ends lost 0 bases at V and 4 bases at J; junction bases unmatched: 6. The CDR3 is CASSVGGTGAGYGYTF. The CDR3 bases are TGTGCCAGCAGCGTAGGAGGGACAGGGGCTGGCTATGGCTACACCTTC. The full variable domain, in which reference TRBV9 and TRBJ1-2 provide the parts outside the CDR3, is DSGVTQTPKHLITATGQRVTLRCSPRSGDLSVYWYQQSLDQGLQFLIQYYNGEERAKGNILERFSAQQFPDLHSELNLSSLELGDSALYFCASSVGGTGAGYGYTFGSGTRLTVV.

Here the CDR3 DNA reads TGTGCCAGCAGACCGGGACACGGGAACACTGAAGCTTTCTTT. Translation gives CASRPGHGNTEAFF. The chain employs TRBV6-1 and TRBJ1-1, with D perhaps TRBD1 (6 bases). Germline V gene lookup returns CDR1 MNHNS and CDR2 SASEGT. Trimming pared 6 bases from V and 1 base from J, leaving 12 bases between. The CDR3 is made up of 14 amino acids.

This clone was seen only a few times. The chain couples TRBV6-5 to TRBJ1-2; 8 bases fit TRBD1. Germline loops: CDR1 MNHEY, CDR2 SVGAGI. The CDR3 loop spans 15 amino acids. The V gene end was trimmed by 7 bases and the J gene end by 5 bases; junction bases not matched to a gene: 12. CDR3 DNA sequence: TGTGCCAGCATAGGGGGGACAGGTCGGGGGTATGGCTACACCTTC. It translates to CASIGGTGRGYGYTF.

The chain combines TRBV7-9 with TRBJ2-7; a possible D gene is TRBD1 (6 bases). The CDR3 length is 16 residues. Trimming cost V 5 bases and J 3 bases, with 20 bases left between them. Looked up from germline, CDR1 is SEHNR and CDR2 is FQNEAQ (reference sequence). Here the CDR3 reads CASSRTTDRPIYEQYF. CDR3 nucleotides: TGTGCCAGCAGCCGAACAACCGACAGGCCGATCTACGAGCAGTACTTC.

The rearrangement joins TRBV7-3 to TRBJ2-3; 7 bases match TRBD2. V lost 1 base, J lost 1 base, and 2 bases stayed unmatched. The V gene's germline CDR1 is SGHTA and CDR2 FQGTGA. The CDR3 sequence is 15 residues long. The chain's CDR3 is CASSLMAGGTDTQYF. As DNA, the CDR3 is TGTGCCAGCAGCTTAATGGCGGGAGGCACAGATACGCAGTATTTT.

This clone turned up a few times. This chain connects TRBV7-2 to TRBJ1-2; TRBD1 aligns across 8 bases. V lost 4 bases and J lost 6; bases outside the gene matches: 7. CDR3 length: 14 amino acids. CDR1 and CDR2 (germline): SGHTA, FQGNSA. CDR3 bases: TGTGCCAGCAGCTCGGACAGGGCCAAGGATGGCTACACCTTC. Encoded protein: CASSSDRAKDGYTF.

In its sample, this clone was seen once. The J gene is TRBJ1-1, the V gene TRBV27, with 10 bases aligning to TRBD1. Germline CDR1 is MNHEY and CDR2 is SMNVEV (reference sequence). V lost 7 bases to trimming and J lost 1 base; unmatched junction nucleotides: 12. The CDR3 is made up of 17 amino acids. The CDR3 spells CASTLRYRDRGNTEAFF. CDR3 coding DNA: TGTGCCAGCACCTTACGATACCGGGACAGGGGGAACACTGAAGCTTTCTTT.

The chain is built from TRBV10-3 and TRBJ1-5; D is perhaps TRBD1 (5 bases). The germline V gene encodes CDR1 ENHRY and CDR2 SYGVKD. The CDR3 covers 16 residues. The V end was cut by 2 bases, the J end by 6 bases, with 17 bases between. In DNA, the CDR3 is TGTGCCATCAGTGAGAGCGCAGGGCATCCGGGTCAGCCCCAGCATTTT. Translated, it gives CAISESAGHPGQPQHF.

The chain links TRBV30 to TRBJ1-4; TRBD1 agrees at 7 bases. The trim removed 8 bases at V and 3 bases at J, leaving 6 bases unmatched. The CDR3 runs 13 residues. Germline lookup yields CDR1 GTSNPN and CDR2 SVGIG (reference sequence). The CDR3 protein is CAGNGQANEKLFF. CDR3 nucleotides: TGTGCCGGAAACGGACAGGCTAATGAAAAACTGTTTTTT.

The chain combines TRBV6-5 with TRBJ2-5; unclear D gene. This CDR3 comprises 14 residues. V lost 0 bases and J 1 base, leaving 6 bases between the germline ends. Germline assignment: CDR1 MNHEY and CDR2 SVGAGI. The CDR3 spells CASSYSGFQETQYF. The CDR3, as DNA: TGTGCCAGCAGTTACTCGGGCTTCCAAGAGACCCAGTACTTC.

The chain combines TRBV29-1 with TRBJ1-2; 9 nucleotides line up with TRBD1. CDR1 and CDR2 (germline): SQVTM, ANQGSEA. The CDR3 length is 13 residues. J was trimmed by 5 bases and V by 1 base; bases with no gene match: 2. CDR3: CSVEVDRGYGYTF. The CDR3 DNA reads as TGCAGCGTTGAAGTCGACAGGGGGTATGGCTACACCTTC.